This T cell receptor beta chain was captured in a study of cytomegalovirus exposure and HLA in healthy donors. The V end was cut by 0 bases, the J end by 3 bases, with 10 bases between. Looked up from germline, CDR1 is SGHKS and CDR2 is YYEKEE (reference sequence). CDR3 length equals 14 residues. The primer mix had 60 Vbeta and 13 Jbeta primers. In the original processing: There were about 80 million unique TCR beta chains by a later count, and 10 million to 12 million of them were shared. Only in-frame clones appear in the TCRdb table, and some are missing; sequencing was by immunoSEQ multiplex PCR. V, J and clone size are those of that table, while D and trimming were read from the DNA. Here the sample spans nearly 200,000 clones, roughly 80% being singletons.

Sequencing was carried out using PBMCs. The chain has TRBV5-5 and TRBJ2-7; TRBD2 might be the D (6 bases). The sequence was collected from a woman aged 30 to 39 in good health and CMV-seropositive. The CDR3 loop reads CASSLVAEGYEQYF. DNA of the CDR3: TGTGCCAGCAGCTTGGTAGCGGAGGGCTACGAGCAGTACTTC.